These T cell receptor beta chains were read from a single sample in a study of CD4+ T cells in melanoma. This table comes from immunoSEQ multiplex PCR, and its TCRdb copy is limited to in-frame clones, with some not included. This repertoire shows approximately 7,000 clones, less than 75% found once; its top ten account for roughly 20%. The sequenced material came from cells from a culture (not recorded whether cultured in vitro). Receptors were obtained from a human donor with melanoma. CDR3s include the opening cysteine and the closing phenylalanine or tryptophan. D genes are given only for firm matches. Rows may omit the clone size; those that give it use once, few, many or a size class.

v_gene	abundance	len	d_gene	j_gene	CDR3nt	CDR3aa
TRBV5-1	medium-sized	14	NA	TRBJ2-7	TGCGCCAGCAGCGAGGGGACACTCTCCTACGAGCAGTACTTC	CASSEGTLSYEQYF
TRBV2	NA	14	NA	TRBJ1-5	TGTGCCAGCAGTGTGGGACTTCAACCAGCCCCCCAGCATTTT	CASSVGLQPAPQHF
TRBV4-2	NA	17	NA	TRBJ1-5	TGTGCCAGCAGCCAAGATCATGGGCGGGAACTAGGGCAGCCCCAGCATTTT	CASSQDHGRELGQPQHF
TRBV5-5	NA	15	NA	TRBJ1-1	TGTGCCAGCAGCCGGTGGGACACGAGCGGGGTAGGGGCTTTCTTT	CASSRWDTSGVGAFF
TRBV5-4	NA	14	NA	TRBJ1-1	TGTGCCAGCAGCTTGGGACTCCGGAACACTGAAGCTTTCTTT	CASSLGLRNTEAFF
TRBV5-1	NA	16	TRBD2	TRBJ2-5	TGCGCCAGCAGCCCCCAACCCAGGGAGGGGAAAGAGACCCAGTACTTC	CASSPQPREGKETQYF
TRBV12-5	large	13	NA	TRBJ1-5	TGTGCTAGTGGGGCGGCTCCGGGACAGCCCCAGCATTTT	CASGAAPGQPQHF
TRBV4-1	few	15	NA	TRBJ2-1	TGCGCCAGCAGCCGAGCGGCGAGGGCGGCGGGTGAGCAGTTCTTC	CASSRAARAAGEQFF
TRBV19	NA	16	NA	TRBJ1-1	TGTGCCAGCCTTCCGGGGGCAGCAAATTTGAACACTGAAGCTTTCTTT	CASLPGAANLNTEAFF
TRBV19	NA	18	NA	TRBJ1-5	TGTGCCAGTAGAGAGGGGGAAACCAGAGCGTATAGCAATCAGCCCCAGCATTTT	CASREGETRAYSNQPQHF
TRBV6-5	NA	15	NA	TRBJ2-7	TGTGCCAGCAGTTACATCAGTCCGCGGGGCTACGAGCAGTACTTC	CASSYISPRGYEQYF
TRBV27	NA	17	TRBD1	TRBJ2-7	TGTGCCAGCAGTACCTATCCCGGGACAGGGGTTCCCTACGAGCAGTACTTC	CASSTYPGTGVPYEQYF
TRBV4-1	NA	16	NA	TRBJ1-3	TGCGCCAGCAGCCGACATGCGACGGGGAGCGAAAACACCATATATTTT	CASSRHATGSENTIYF
TRBV6-6	NA	15	TRBD1	TRBJ1-2	TGTGCCAGCAGTTACTCCGGGACAGGGGTTGATGGCTACACCTTC	CASSYSGTGVDGYTF
TRBV23-1	NA	16	NA	TRBJ2-5	TGCGCCAGCAGTCAATCGGCTCCATTAAGGACAGAGACCCAGTACTTC	CASSQSAPLRTETQYF
TRBV4-2	NA	16	NA	TRBJ2-7	TGTGCCAGCAGCCAAGATCAGGCAGGATCCTCCTACGAGCAGTACTTC	CASSQDQAGSSYEQYF
TRBV7-9	NA	15	NA	TRBJ2-4	TGTGCCAGCAGCTCTTACCGGGACTCAAAAAACATTCAGTACTTC	CASSSYRDSKNIQYF
TRBV7-2	few	13	NA	TRBJ2-7	TGTGCCAGCAGCTTAGAGCGCTCCTACGAGCAGTACTTC	CASSLERSYEQYF
TRBV27	NA	16	TRBD1	TRBJ2-7	TGTGCCAGCAGTTTTAGTAGGGACAGTGTTCCCTACGAGCAGTACTTC	CASSFSRDSVPYEQYF
TRBV3-1/TRBV3-2	medium-sized	14	NA	TRBJ1-4	TGTGCCAGCAGCCCGGACGGTGGTAACGAAAAACTGTTTTTT	CASSPDGGNEKLFF
TRBV5-1	few	12	TRBD1	TRBJ1-1	TGCGCCAGCAGCGATGGACAGGTTGGAGCTTTCTTT	CASSDGQVGAFF
TRBV27	NA	15	NA	TRBJ2-3	TGTGCCAGCAGCGGGGTAGGGGGATCCACAGATACGCAGTATTTT	CASSGVGGSTDTQYF
TRBV7-2	NA	12	NA	TRBJ2-3	TGTGCCAGCAGCTCGAATTCGGATACGCAGTATTTT	CASSSNSDTQYF
TRBV6-5	NA	15	TRBD1	TRBJ1-2	TGTGCCAGCAGTCCGGACAGGGGGTCTAACTATGGCTACACCTTC	CASSPDRGSNYGYTF
TRBV9	NA	14	NA	TRBJ2-7	TGTGCCAGCAGCGTAGGGGACGTATCCTACGAGCAGTACTTC	CASSVGDVSYEQYF
TRBV7-2	NA	14	NA	TRBJ1-1	TGTGCCAGCAGCTTAAGTGCAAGGAACACTGAAGCTTTCTTT	CASSLSARNTEAFF
TRBV29-1	large	14	NA	TRBJ2-2	TGCAGCGTTGTCTGGCAGGCGAACACCGGGGAGCTGTTTTTT	CSVVWQANTGELFF
TRBV7-6	few	14	TRBD2	TRBJ2-1	TGTGCCAGCACGGACCCTAGCGGTTACAATGAGCAGTTCTTC	CASTDPSGYNEQFF
TRBV11-2	NA	12	NA	TRBJ1-2	TGTGCCAGCAGCTTAGGGGACTATGGCTACACCTTC	CASSLGDYGYTF
TRBV7-2	NA	13	TRBD2	TRBJ2-2	TGTGCCAGCCGGGAGGTGAACACCGGGGAGCTGTTTTTT	CASREVNTGELFF
TRBV10-3	NA	15	NA	TRBJ2-2	TGTGCCATCGGAGGGCGTCTGATCGACACCGGGGAGCTGTTTTTT	CAIGGRLIDTGELFF
TRBV19	medium-sized	18	TRBD1	TRBJ1-2	TGTGCCAGTAGTATTGGGACAGGGGGCGCCTACGTTAACTATGGCTACACCTTC	CASSIGTGGAYVNYGYTF
TRBV6-5	few	11	NA	TRBJ1-1	TGTGCCAGCATGTCGTGGACTGAAGCTTTCTTT	CASMSWTEAFF
TRBV19	few	14	NA	TRBJ1-1	TGTGCCAGTAGTATCAAGCTGGGGAGTACTGAAGCTTTCTTT	CASSIKLGSTEAFF
TRBV6-4	NA	16	NA	TRBJ2-2	TGTGCCAGCAGTGAAGGAGGTGGGACCAACACCGGGGAGCTGTTTTTT	CASSEGGGTNTGELFF
TRBV13	NA	14	NA	TRBJ1-1	TGTGCCAGCAGCTTAGGGGGTGCGAACACTGAAGCTTTCTTT	CASSLGGANTEAFF
TRBV29-1	NA	11	NA	TRBJ1-1	TGCAGCGTTACCAGGGCTGTTGAAGCTTTCTTT	CSVTRAVEAFF
TRBV2	few	17	NA	TRBJ1-6	TGTGCCAGCAGTGAAGTTGGCAGGGGCTCCTATAATTCACCCCTCCACTTT	CASSEVGRGSYNSPLHF
TRBV29-1	NA	16	TRBD1	TRBJ1-2	TGCAGCGTTGAAAACGCGGGACAGGGGGCGGACTATGGCTACACCTTC	CSVENAGQGADYGYTF
TRBV30	NA	13	NA	TRBJ1-2	TGTGCCTGGAGTCCCCGGGAGGTTGATGGCTACACCTTC	CAWSPREVDGYTF
TRBV7-2	NA	13	NA	TRBJ2-7	TGTGCCAGCAGCTCGAACAGCCTCTACGAGCAGTACTTC	CASSSNSLYEQYF
TRBV28	few	14	NA	TRBJ2-7	TGTGCCAGCAAAAATTCGATGTTGAGATACGAGCAGTACTTC	CASKNSMLRYEQYF